Here is one TCR beta chain with its context. Data came from immunoSEQ multiplex PCR; TCRdb stores just in-frame clones and leaves some out. The sample has hundreds of thousands of clones, around 87% seen once. This sample was taken from a study of blood T cell repertoires in COVID-19. This clonotype was sampled from a woman in her forties or fifties who had recovered from COVID-19. The sequenced sample consisted of peripheral blood.

CDR3 loop: CASSATSGSYEQYF. In nucleotides, the CDR3 is TGTGCCAGCAGCGCGACTAGCGGGAGCTACGAGCAGTACTTC. The chain recombines TRBV5-4 with TRBJ2-7; 12 bases map to TRBD2. V lost 4 bases, J lost 3 bases, and 2 bases stayed unmatched. Per the germline V gene, CDR1 is SGHNT and CDR2 is YYREEE (reference sequence). This CDR3 region has 14 residues. The complete variable domain, with remaining parts taken from reference TRBV5-4 and TRBJ2-7, reads ETGVTQSPTHLIKTRGQQVTLRCSSQSGHNTVSWYQQALGQGPQFIFQYYREEENGRGNFPPRFSGLQFPNYSSELNVNALELDDSALYLCASSATSGSYEQYFGPGTRLTVT.